This T cell receptor (beta chain) was identified in a study of long-term antiretroviral therapy in people with HIV. Running of the v3.0 immunoSEQ assay took place at survey level. Profiling relied on immunoSEQ multiplex PCR, and the TCRdb table lists in-frame clones only, not all of them. The sample yields about 27,000 clones, over 85% seen once. After removal of 1 base from V and 2 bases from J, the junction contained 13 bases not matched to a gene. This CDR3 region has 18 residues. The germline gives CDR1 SEHNR, CDR2 FQNEAQ (reference sequence). This receptor was identified in a woman aged 40 to 49 with HIV. Sequencing was performed on unsorted PBMCs, taken 7.6 years after starting antiretroviral therapy. V usage is TRBV7-9 and J usage is TRBJ2-5, with TRBD1 matching over 7 bases. This CDR3 is CASSLVALSLRGQETQYF. The DNA for the CDR3 is TGTGCCAGCAGCTTAGTTGCTCTGAGTCTCAGGGGGCAAGAGACCCAGTACTTC.